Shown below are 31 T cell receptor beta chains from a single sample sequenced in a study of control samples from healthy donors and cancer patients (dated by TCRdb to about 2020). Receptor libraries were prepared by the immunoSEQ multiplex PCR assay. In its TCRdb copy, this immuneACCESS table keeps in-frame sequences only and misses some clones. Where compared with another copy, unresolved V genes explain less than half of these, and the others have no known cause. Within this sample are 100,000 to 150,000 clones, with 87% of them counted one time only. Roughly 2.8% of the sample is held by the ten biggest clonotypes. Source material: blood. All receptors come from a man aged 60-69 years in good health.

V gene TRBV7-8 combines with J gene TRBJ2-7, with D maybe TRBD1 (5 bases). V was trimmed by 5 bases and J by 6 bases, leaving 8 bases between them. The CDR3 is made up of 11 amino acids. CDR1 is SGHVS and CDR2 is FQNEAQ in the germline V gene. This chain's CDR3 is CASSHTGEQYF. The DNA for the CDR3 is TGTGCCAGCAGCCACACAGGCGAGCAGTACTTC.

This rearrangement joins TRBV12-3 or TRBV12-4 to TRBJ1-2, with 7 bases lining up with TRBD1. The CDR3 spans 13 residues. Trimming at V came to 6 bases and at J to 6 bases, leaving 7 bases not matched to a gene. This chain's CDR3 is CASRLRGRDGYTF. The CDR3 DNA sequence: TGTGCCAGCAGACTCAGGGGGAGGGATGGCTACACCTTC.

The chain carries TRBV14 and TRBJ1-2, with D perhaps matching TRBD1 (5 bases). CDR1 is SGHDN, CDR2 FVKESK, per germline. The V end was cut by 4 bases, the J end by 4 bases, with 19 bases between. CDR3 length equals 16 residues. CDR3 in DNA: TGTGCCAGCAGCCCACGGGGGACCTTGGAGCTCTATGGCTACACCTTC. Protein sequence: CASSPRGTLELYGYTF. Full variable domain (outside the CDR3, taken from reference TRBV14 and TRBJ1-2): EAGVTQFPSHSVIEKGQTVTLRCDPISGHDNLYWYRRVMGKEIKFLLHFVKESKQDESGMPNNRFLAERTGGTYSTLKVQPAELEDSGVYFCASSPRGTLELYGYTFGSGTRLTVV.

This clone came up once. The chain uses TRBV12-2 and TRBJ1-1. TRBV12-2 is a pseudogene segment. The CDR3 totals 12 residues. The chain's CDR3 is CASRPGTLRLPF. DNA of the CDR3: TGTGCAAGTCGTCCAGGGACCCTGCGCCTCCCTTTT.

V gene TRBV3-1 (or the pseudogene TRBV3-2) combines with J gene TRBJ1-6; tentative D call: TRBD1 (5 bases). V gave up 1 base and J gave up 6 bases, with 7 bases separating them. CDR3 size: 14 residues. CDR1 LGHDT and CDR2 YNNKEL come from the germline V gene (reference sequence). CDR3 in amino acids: CASSQAGSNSPLHF. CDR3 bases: TGTGCCAGCAGCCAAGCAGGGAGTAATTCACCCCTCCACTTT.

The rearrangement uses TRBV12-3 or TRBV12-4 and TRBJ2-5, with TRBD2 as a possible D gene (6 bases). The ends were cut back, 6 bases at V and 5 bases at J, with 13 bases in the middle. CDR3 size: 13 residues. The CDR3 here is CASRAGTMETQYF. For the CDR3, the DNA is TGTGCCAGCAGAGCGGGTACCATGGAGACCCAGTACTTC.

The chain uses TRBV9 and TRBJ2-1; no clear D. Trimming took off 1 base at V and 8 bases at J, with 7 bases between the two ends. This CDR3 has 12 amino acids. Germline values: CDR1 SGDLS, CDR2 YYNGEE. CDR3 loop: CASSVSRDEQFF. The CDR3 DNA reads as TGTGCCAGCAGCGTATCCCGGGATGAGCAGTTCTTC.

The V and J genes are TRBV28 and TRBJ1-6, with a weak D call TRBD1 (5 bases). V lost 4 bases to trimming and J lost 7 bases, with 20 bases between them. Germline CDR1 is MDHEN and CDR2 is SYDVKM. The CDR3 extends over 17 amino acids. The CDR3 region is CASSSGLGGARNSPLHF. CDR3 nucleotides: TGTGCCAGCAGTTCTGGTCTTGGAGGGGCAAGGAATTCACCCCTCCACTTT.

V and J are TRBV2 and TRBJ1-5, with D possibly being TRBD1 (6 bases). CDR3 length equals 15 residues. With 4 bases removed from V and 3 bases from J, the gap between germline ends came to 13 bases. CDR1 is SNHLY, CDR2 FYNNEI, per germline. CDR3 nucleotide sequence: TGTGCCAGCAGTGCTCAGGGGCTCCCCAATCAGCCCCAGCATTTT. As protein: CASSAQGLPNQPQHF.

The CDR3 protein is CASTQNSKEAFF. The CDR3 DNA reads as TGTGCCAGCACCCAAAACAGCAAGGAAGCTTTCTTT. V gene TRBV6-5 combines with J gene TRBJ1-1; unclear D gene. The CDR3 is 12 residues long. Germline CDR1 MNHEY, CDR2 SVGAGI. V was clipped by 7 bases and J by 8 bases, with 14 bases between them.

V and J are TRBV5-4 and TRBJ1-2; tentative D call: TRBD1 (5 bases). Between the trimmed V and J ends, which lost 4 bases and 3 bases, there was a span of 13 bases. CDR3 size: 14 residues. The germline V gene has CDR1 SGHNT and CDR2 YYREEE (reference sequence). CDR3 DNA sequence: TGTGCCAGCAGCCCTCCAACGGGGGACTATGGCTACACCTTC. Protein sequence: CASSPPTGDYGYTF.

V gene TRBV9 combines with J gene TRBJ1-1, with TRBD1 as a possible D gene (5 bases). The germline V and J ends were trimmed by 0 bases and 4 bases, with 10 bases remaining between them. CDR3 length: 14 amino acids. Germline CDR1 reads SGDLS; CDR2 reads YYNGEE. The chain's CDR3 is CASSVAAGPTEAFF. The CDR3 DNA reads TGTGCCAGCAGCGTAGCCGCAGGGCCCACTGAAGCTTTCTTT.

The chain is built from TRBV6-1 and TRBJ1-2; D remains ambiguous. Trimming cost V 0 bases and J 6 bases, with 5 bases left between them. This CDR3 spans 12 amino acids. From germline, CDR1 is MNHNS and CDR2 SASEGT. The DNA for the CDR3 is TGTGCCAGCAGTGAAGCGCTTGATGGCTACACCTTC. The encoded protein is CASSEALDGYTF.

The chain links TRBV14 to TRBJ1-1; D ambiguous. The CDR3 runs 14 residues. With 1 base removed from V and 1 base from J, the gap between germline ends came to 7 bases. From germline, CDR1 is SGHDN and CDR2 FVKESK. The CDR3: CASSQGNKNTEAFF. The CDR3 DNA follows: TGTGCCAGCAGCCAAGGAAACAAGAACACTGAAGCTTTCTTT.

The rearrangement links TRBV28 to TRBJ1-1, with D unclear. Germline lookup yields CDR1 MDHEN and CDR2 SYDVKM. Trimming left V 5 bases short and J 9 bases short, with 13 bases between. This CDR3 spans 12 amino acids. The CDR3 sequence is CASSNYRSQAFF. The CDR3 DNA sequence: TGTGCCAGCAGTAACTACCGTTCTCAAGCTTTCTTT.

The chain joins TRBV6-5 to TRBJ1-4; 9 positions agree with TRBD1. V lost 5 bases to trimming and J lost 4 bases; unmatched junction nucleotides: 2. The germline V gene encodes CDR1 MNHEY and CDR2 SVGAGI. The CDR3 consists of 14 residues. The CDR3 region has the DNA TGTGCCAGCAGTCCGGACAGGGGTAATGAAAAACTGTTTTTT. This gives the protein CASSPDRGNEKLFF.

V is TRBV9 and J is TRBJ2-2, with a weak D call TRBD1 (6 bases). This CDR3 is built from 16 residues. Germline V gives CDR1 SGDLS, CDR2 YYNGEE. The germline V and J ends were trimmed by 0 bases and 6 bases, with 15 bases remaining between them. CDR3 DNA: TGTGCCAGCAGCGTAGGTGGGGGCACTTCTGCCGGGGAGCTGTTTTTT. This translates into CASSVGGGTSAGELFF.

CDR3 loop: CASSQGLFKTGTRYNEQFF. The CDR3 nucleotides are TGCGCCAGCAGCCAAGGACTTTTCAAAACCGGGACACGATACAATGAGCAGTTCTTC. The chain has TRBV4-1 and TRBJ2-1; D is perhaps TRBD1 (6 bases). CDR1 MGHRA and CDR2 YSYEKL come from the germline V gene. V shed 1 base and J shed 4 bases, with 23 bases lying between them. The CDR3 contains 19 residues.

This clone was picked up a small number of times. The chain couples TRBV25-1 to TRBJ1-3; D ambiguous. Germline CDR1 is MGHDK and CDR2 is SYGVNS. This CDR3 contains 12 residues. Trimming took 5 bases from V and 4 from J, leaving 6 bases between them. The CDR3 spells CASSLVGNTIYF. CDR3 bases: TGTGCCAGCAGTCTAGTGGGAAACACCATATATTTT.

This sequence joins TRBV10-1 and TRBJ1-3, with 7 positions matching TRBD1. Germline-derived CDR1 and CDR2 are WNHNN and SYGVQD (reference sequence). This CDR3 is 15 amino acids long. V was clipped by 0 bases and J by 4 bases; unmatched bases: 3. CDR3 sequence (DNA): TGCGCCAGCAGTGAGTCGACAGGGCAAGGAAACACCATATATTTT. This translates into CASSESTGQGNTIYF.

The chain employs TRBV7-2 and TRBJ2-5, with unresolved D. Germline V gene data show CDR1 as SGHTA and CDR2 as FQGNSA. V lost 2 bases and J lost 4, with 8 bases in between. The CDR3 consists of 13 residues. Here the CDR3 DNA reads TGTGCCAGCAGCTTATTCGCAGGAGAGACCCAGTACTTC. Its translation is CASSLFAGETQYF.

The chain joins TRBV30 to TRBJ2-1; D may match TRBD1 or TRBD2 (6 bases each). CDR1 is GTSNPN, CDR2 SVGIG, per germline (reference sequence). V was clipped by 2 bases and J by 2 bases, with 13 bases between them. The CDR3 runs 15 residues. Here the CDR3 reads CAWSSSGAAYNEQFF. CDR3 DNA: TGTGCCTGGAGTAGCTCGGGGGCCGCCTACAATGAGCAGTTCTTC.

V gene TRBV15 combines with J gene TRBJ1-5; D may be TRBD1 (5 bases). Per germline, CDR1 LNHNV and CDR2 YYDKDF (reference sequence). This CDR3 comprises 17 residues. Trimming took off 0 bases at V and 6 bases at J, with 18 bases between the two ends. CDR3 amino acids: CATSRDISGRGSQPQHF. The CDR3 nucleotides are TGTGCCACCAGCAGAGATATAAGCGGGAGGGGAAGTCAGCCCCAGCATTTT.

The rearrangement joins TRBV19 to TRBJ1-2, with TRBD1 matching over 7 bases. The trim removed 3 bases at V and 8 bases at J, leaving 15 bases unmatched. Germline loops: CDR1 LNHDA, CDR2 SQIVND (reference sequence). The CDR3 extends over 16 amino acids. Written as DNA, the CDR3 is TGTGCCAGTAGTATGTCCACGGGACAGTTCCTCGGCGGCTACACCTTC. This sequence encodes CASSMSTGQFLGGYTF.

The CDR3 sequence is CASSLQSQSNSPLHF. The CDR3 DNA reads as TGTGCCAGCAGTTTACAGTCGCAGAGTAATTCACCCCTCCACTTT. The V gene is TRBV28, the J gene TRBJ1-6, with no clear D. The CDR3 is 15 residues long. The V gene lost 2 bases and the J gene lost 6 bases, with 11 bases spanning the gap. In germline, CDR1 is MDHEN, CDR2 SYDVKM.

The CDR3 DNA is TGTGCCAGTAGTAGGGAAACAGGGGGAACCTACAATGAGCAGTTCTTC. It yields the protein CASSRETGGTYNEQFF. The V call is TRBV19, the J call TRBJ2-1; 8 nucleotides match TRBD1. The junction had 7 bases not matched to a gene; V was cut back by 4 bases and J by 2 bases. Germline assignment: CDR1 LNHDA and CDR2 SQIVND (reference sequence). The CDR3 has 16 amino acids.

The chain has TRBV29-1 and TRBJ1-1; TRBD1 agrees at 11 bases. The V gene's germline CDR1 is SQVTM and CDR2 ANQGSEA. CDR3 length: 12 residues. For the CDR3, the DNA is TGCAGTTCCGGGACAGGGGGCACTGAAGCTTTCTTT. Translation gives CSSGTGGTEAFF.

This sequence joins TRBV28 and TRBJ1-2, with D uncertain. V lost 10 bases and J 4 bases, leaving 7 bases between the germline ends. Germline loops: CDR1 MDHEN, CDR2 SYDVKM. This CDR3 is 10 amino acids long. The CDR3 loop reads CATLAYGYTF. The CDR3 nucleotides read TGTGCCACCTTGGCCTATGGCTACACCTTC.

The CDR3 nucleotides read TGTGCCAGCAGGACGGACGAGGGATCGGAGACCCAGTACTTC. It yields the protein CASRTDEGSETQYF. V is TRBV5-4 and J is TRBJ2-5, with D possibly being TRBD2 (5 bases). Germline CDR1 reads SGHNT; CDR2 reads YYREEE (reference sequence). This CDR3 region has 14 residues. Trimming cost V 5 bases and J 5 bases, with 16 bases left between them.

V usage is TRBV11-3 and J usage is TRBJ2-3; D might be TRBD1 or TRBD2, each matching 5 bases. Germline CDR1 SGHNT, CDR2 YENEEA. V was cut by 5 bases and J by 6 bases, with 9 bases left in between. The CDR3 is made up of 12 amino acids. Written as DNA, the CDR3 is TGTGCCAGCAGCCGGGGCCCGGATACGCAGTATTTT. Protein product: CASSRGPDTQYF.

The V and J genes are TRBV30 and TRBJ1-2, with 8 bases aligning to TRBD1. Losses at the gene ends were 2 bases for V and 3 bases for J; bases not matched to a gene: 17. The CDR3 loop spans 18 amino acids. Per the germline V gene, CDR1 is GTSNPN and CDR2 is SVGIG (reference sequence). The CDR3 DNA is TGTGCCTGGAGTCCTAGTCGGTTGGCGGGACAGGCTTACTATGGCTACACCTTC. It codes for CAWSPSRLAGQAYYGYTF.